This record concerns one TCR beta chain sequence. The antigen remains unidentified. BIOMED2 TRB-A/B primer pools were used in multiplex TRB PCR. TCRdb independently ran MiXCR on the multiplex PCR reads; one entry per CDR3 protein. The repertoire holds around 10,000 distinct CDR3 sequences, with 25% to 30% as singletons. Trimming stripped 2 bases from V and 3 bases from J, with 7 bases between. CDR3 length equals 13 residues. The germline V gene encodes CDR1 MNHEY and CDR2 SVGAGI. From blood, about 250-500 ng of genomic DNA served as TRB template. The data derive from a study of T and B cells in COVID-19 patients. Study background: Blood was sampled from COVID-19 patients who were either actively infected or recovered. General study points: Highly clonal in active COVID-19, TRB repertoires exceeded healthy-donor diversity and richness at recovery. Patients with COVID-19 reportedly showed strongly skewed T cell receptor beta variable and joining gene usage. Blood from mildly ill patients while symptomatic, and early samples from severe cases, were scarce.

The chain employs TRBV6-5 and TRBJ1-2; D is possibly TRBD1 (5 bases). The receptor was derived from a human donor who had recovered from COVID-19. Sequences were obtained from blood. CDR3: CASSYGADYGYTF. The CDR3, as DNA: TGTGCCAGCAGTTACGGGGCCGACTATGGCTACACCTTC.